A selection of T cell receptor beta chains follows, all from one sample in a study of cytomegalovirus exposure and HLA in healthy donors. Assay used: immunoSEQ multiplex PCR; TCRdb lists only in-frame clones, some missing. The sample carries under 130,000 clones, roughly 79% recorded once. The sequenced sample consisted of PBMCs. These receptors originate from a man over 45 in good health and CMV-seropositive. The CDR3 runs from the conserved cysteine through the conserved F or W. The D gene is left open where the match is weak. Clone size is shown for a subset of rows, as once, few, many or a class of expanded clone.

TRBJ1-4,TRBV6-1,NA,NA,CASSETKRTNEKLFF,TGTGCCAGCAGTGAAACTAAGAGAACTAATGAAAAACTGTTTTTT
TRBJ2-5,TRBV5-4,NA,NA,CASSGTRGMQETQYF,TGTGCCAGCAGTGGAACGCGGGGCATGCAAGAGACCCAGTACTTC
TRBJ2-7,TRBV25-1,NA,NA,CASSGGVVEQYF,TGTGCCAGCAGTGGGGGGGTCGTCGAGCAGTACTTC
TRBJ2-7,TRBV18,NA,TRBD2,CASSPPGGRVFEQYF,TGTGCCAGCTCACCACCAGGCGGGAGGGTTTTCGAGCAGTACTTC
TRBJ2-1,TRBV28,NA,NA,CASTPISLRDEQFF,TGTGCCAGCACCCCGATATCACTCCGGGATGAGCAGTTCTTC
TRBJ1-4,TRBV2,NA,NA,CASSEGGGTNEKLFF,TGTGCCAGCAGTGAAGGTGGGGGGACTAATGAAAAACTGTTTTTT
TRBJ2-7,TRBV9,NA,TRBD2,CASSPRGAGEQYF,TGTGCCAGCAGCCCCCGGGGAGCGGGGGAGCAGTACTTC
TRBJ2-5,TRBV7-6,NA,TRBD1,CASSLGTGRETQYF,TGTGCCAGCAGCTTAGGGACAGGGAGGGAGACCCAGTACTTC
TRBJ1-6,TRBV10-3,NA,NA,CAISEQGGSPLHF,TGTGCCATCAGTGAGCAGGGCGGTTCACCCCTCCACTTT
TRBJ2-7,TRBV10-3,once,NA,CAISDLRGQGGIEQYF,TGTGCCATCAGTGATTTAAGGGGCCAGGGGGGAATTGAGCAGTACTTC
TRBJ2-7,TRBV9,NA,NA,CASSVEMGLPHEQYF,TGTGCCAGCAGCGTAGAAATGGGGCTTCCACACGAGCAGTACTTC
TRBJ1-1,TRBV27,NA,NA,CASHRVSNTEAFF,TGTGCCAGCCACAGGGTTTCGAACACTGAAGCTTTCTTT
TRBJ2-1,TRBV2,NA,TRBD2,CASSERASGFYNEQFF,TGTGCCAGCAGTGAGAGGGCTAGCGGATTCTACAATGAGCAGTTCTTC
TRBJ1-1,TRBV28,NA,NA,CASMGTGVNTEAFF,TGTGCCAGCATGGGTACCGGGGTGAACACTGAAGCTTTCTTT
TRBJ2-1,TRBV28,few,NA,CASSFGGGSYNEQFF,TGTGCCAGCAGTTTTGGCGGCGGCTCCTACAATGAGCAGTTCTTC
TRBJ2-1,TRBV6-1,NA,NA,CASSPSYNEQFF,TGTGCCAGCAGTCCCTCGTACAATGAGCAGTTCTTC
TRBJ2-7,TRBV6-1,NA,NA,CASSEGGFSSYEQYF,TGTGCCAGCAGTGAAGGGGGCTTCAGCTCCTACGAGCAGTACTTC
TRBJ1-5,TRBV9,NA,NA,CAGSVGGGSNQPQHF,TGTGCCGGCAGCGTGGGGGGGGGTAGCAATCAGCCCCAGCATTTT
TRBJ2-4,TRBV6-6,few,NA,CASSYPQNIQYF,TGTGCCAGCAGTTACCCACAGAACATTCAGTACTTC
TRBJ2-6,TRBV7-9,NA,NA,CASSATGSGANVLTF,TGTGCCAGCAGCGCGACAGGCTCTGGGGCCAACGTCCTGACTTTC
TRBJ1-4,TRBV7-9,once,NA,CSSSLPQGELFF,TGTTCCAGCAGCCTACCACAGGGTGAACTGTTTTTT
TRBJ2-5,TRBV2,NA,NA,CASSRGTVEETQYF,TGTGCCAGCAGTCGGGGGACGGTTGAAGAGACCCAGTACTTC
TRBJ2-3,TRBV6-1,NA,TRBD1,CASSDWGTGASTDTQYF,TGTGCCAGCAGTGACTGGGGGACAGGAGCTAGCACAGATACGCAGTATTTT
TRBJ2-1,TRBV6-4,few,TRBD2,CASSESAGGSYNEQFF,TGTGCCAGCAGTGAATCCGCGGGAGGCTCCTACAATGAGCAGTTCTTC
TRBJ2-7,TRBV19,NA,NA,CASSIPRVASVYEQYF,TGTGCCAGTAGTATACCCCGCGTGGCTAGCGTTTACGAGCAGTACTTC
TRBJ2-1,TRBV7-9,NA,NA,CASSLGGPDYNEQFF,TGTGCCAGCAGCTTAGGGGGCCCCGACTACAATGAGCAGTTCTTC
TRBJ1-1,TRBV19,NA,NA,CASSIGRVWNTEAFF,TGTGCCAGTAGTATCGGGCGGGTTTGGAACACTGAAGCTTTCTTT
TRBJ2-3,TRBV30,NA,NA,CAARENTDTQYF,TGTGCCGCACGGGAGAACACAGATACGCAGTATTTT
TRBJ1-5,TRBV28,NA,NA,CASSPPGYQPQHF,TGTGCCAGCAGTCCTCCCGGTTATCAGCCCCAGCATTTT
TRBJ2-7,TRBV19,NA,TRBD1,CASSLDRGPYEQYF,TGTGCCAGTAGTTTGGACAGGGGGCCCTACGAGCAGTACTTC
TRBJ2-2,TRBV6-1,NA,TRBD2,CASSALSGTSGANTGELFF,TGTGCCAGCAGTGCTTTATCCGGGACTAGCGGGGCGAACACCGGGGAGCTGTTTTTT
TRBJ2-7,TRBV15,once,TRBD1,CATSREFSDRGTYEQYF,TGTGCCACCAGCAGAGAGTTCAGCGACAGGGGTACCTACGAGCAGTACTTC
TRBJ2-3,TRBV6-4,NA,NA,CASSQDSFTDTQYF,TGTGCCAGCAGTCAGGACAGCTTCACAGATACGCAGTATTTT
TRBJ1-2,TRBV27,NA,TRBD1,CASSPLDRGGYGYTF,TGTGCCAGCAGTCCTCTGGACAGGGGTGGCTATGGCTACACCTTC
TRBJ2-3,TRBV7-7,NA,NA,CASSLAPGVTDTQYF,TGTGCCAGCAGCTTAGCGCCCGGGGTCACAGATACGCAGTATTTT
TRBJ2-1,TRBV7-6,once,TRBD2,CASSSISGSYNEQFF,TGTGCCAGCAGCTCTATTAGCGGGAGCTACAATGAGCAGTTCTTC
TRBJ1-2,TRBV6-5,few,TRBD1,CASSYRDRYGYTF,TGTGCCAGCAGTTACCGGGACAGATATGGCTACACCTTC
TRBJ2-3,TRBV25-1,medium-sized,TRBD2,CASSEYPSGVTDTQYF,TGTGCCAGCAGTGAATACCCTAGCGGAGTCACAGATACGCAGTATTTT
TRBJ2-3,TRBV9,once,TRBD2,CASSVELAGGPRADTQYF,TGTGCCAGCAGCGTAGAATTAGCGGGAGGGCCTAGGGCAGATACGCAGTATTTT
TRBJ2-7,TRBV6-5,NA,NA,CATRSLDRSPYEQYF,TGTGCCACCCGATCACTTGACAGGAGTCCCTACGAGCAGTACTTC
TRBJ2-4,TRBV19,NA,NA,CASSISGGGDKNIQYF,TGTGCCAGTAGTATCAGCGGAGGGGGGGACAAAAACATTCAGTACTTC
TRBJ2-1,TRBV5-4,NA,TRBD1,CASSFQGVNEQFF,TGTGCCAGCAGCTTTCAGGGGGTCAATGAGCAGTTCTTC
TRBJ2-1,TRBV4-2,few,TRBD2,CASSQGNSGISYNEQFF,TGTGCCAGCAGCCAAGGGAATAGCGGGATCTCCTACAATGAGCAGTTCTTC
TRBJ2-3,TRBV5-1,NA,TRBD1,CASSPTTGSRTDTQYF,TGCGCCAGCAGCCCCACGACAGGGTCCCGCACAGATACGCAGTATTTT
TRBJ1-2,TRBV9,once,NA,CASSPLDSNYGYTF,TGTGCCAGCAGCCCCCTGGACAGTAACTATGGCTACACCTTC
TRBJ2-1,TRBV10-1,NA,TRBD2,CASSVSLAGEQFF,TGCGCCAGCAGTGTAAGCCTAGCGGGCGAGCAGTTCTTC
TRBJ2-7,TRBV4-1,once,NA,CASSLDFLNYEQYF,TGCGCCAGCAGCTTGGACTTTTTAAACTACGAGCAGTACTTC
TRBJ2-5,TRBV11-3,few,TRBD1,CASSKGQGTDETQYF,TGTGCCAGCAGCAAAGGACAGGGGACAGATGAGACCCAGTACTTC
TRBJ2-7,TRBV19,NA,TRBD1,CASSSRTGGRDEQYF,TGTGCCAGTAGTAGCAGAACAGGGGGTCGCGACGAGCAGTACTTC